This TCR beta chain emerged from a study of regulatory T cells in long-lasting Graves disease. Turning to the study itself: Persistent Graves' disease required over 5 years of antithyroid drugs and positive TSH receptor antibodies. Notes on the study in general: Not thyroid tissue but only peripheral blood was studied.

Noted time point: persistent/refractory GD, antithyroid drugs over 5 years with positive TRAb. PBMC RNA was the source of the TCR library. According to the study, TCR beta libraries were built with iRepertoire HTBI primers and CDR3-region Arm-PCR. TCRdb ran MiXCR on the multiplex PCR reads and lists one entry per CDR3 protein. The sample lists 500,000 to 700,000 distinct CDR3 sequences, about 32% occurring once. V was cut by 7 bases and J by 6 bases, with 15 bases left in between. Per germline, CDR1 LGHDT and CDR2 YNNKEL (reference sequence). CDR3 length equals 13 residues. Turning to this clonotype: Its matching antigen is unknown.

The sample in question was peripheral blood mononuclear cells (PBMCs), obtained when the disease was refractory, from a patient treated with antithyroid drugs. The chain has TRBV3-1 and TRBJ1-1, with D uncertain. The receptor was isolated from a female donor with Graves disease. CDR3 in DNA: TGTGCCAGCACCCCAACTGGTATTCCTGAAGCTTTCTTT. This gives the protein CASTPTGIPEAFF.